This TCR beta chain was retrieved from a study of OX40 agonist ivuxolimab in advanced cancers. Study-level background: The costimulatory receptor OX40 (CD134) was targeted by ivuxolimab, a fully human IgG2 agonistic monoclonal antibody. The dose-escalation cohort was around 83% male with a mean age of about 58 years, ranging from about 23 to 85. Prior anti-PD-1, anti-PD-L1 or anti-CTLA-4 therapy was permitted, and approximately 40% of dose-escalation patients had received checkpoint inhibitors. Intravenous ivuxolimab was administered to patients every 2 weeks at six dose levels: 0.01, 0.1, 0.3, 1.5, 3 and 10 mg/kg. The paper describes the monotherapy dose-escalation part (N of about 50 patients) of the phase I trial of ivuxolimab. Partial responses occurred in three dose-escalation patients: two with cutaneous melanoma and one with hepatocellular carcinoma. Of the roughly 51 dose-escalation patients, hepatocellular carcinoma was present in about 20, melanoma in around 15, renal cell carcinoma in 9 and head and neck cancer in 9. Peripheral TCRbeta sequencing was intended to test whether TCR sequence diversity was altered and clonal T-cell expansion was caused by ivuxolimab.

For sequencing of the TCRbeta CDR3 region, genomic DNA was extracted from the sorted cells. The immunoSEQ Assay was used to sequence the TCRbeta CDR3 regions. This immuneACCESS table, as held by TCRdb, lists in-frame sequences with V and J called but not all clones. Of the missing ones, under half trace to an unresolved V gene in checked studies; the others have no known cause. This sample lists about 100,000 clones; approximately 80% were detected once. Jointly, the top ten make up roughly 5% of the sample. This clone was observed a single time. Its recognized antigen is unknown. Base-call qualities are not available, and no considerably larger clone is one nucleotide away. Broader findings and caveats from the paper: On average, CD8+ T cells showed more expanded clones than CD4+ T cells after ivuxolimab. In the 0.1-3.0 mg/kg groups, partial responders had among the lowest normalized peripheral clonal expansion, particularly in CD8+ T cells. Low levels of normalized T-cell clonal expansion were also shown by some nonresponding patients. At doses of 0.1 to 3.0 mg/kg, clonal expansion of both CD4+ and CD8+ blood T cells was observed from baseline to week 6. The antigen specificity of the peripheral T cells that underwent clonal expansion was not determined.

V sheds 7 bases and J sheds 7 bases, leaving 10 bases between their ends. Reading from cysteine to phenylalanine, the CDR3 counts 11 amino acids. Only the CDR3 region is kept as DNA, spanning 33 bases read in frame from base 1. CDR1 and CDR2 were assigned from the germline V gene (reference sequence) as LNHDA and SQIVND. The trial excluded patients who had a history of autoimmune disease or who were on systemic immunosuppression. Peripheral blood for TCR sequencing was collected from all dose cohorts at baseline, on cycle 4 day 1, and on cycle 7 day 1. The samples were taken from a phase I, first-in-human, multicenter, open-label dose-escalation trial of ivuxolimab. Adults with locally advanced or metastatic head and neck squamous cell, hepatocellular, melanoma or renal cell carcinoma were enrolled in the trial. Before TCR sequencing, CD4+ and CD8+ T cells were separately sorted from peripheral blood.

This TCR derives from an adult with an advanced solid tumor such as melanoma, head and neck, liver or kidney cancer. Sequences were derived from CD4+ or CD8+ T cells sorted from blood, sampled in a trial of the OX40 agonist ivuxolimab. The V and J segments used are TRBV19 and TRBJ1-1; TRBD1 is a possible D gene, resting on 6 matching bases. CDR3 protein: CASTGGFEAFF. The nucleotides read TGTGCCAGTACTGGGGGCTTTGAAGCTTTCTTT.